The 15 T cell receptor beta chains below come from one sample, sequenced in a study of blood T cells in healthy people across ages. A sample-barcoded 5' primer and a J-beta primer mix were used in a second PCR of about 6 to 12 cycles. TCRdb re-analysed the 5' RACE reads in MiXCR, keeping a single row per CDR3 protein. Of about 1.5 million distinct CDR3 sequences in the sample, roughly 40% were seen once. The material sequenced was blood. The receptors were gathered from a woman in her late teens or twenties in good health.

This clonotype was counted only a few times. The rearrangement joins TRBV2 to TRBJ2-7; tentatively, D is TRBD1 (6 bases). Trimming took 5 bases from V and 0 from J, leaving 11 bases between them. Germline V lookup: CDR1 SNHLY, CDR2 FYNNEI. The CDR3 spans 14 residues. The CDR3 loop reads CASSTGTPSYEQYF. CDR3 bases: TGTGCCAGCAGTACCGGGACACCCTCCTACGAGCAGTACTTC.

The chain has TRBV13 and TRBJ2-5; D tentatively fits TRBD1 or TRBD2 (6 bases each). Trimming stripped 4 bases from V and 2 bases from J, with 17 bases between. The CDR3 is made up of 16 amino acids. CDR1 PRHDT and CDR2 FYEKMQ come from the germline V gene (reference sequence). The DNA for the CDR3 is TGTGCCAGCAGCTCCTCGGGGGCCGAATATCAAGAGACCCAGTACTTC. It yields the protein CASSSSGAEYQETQYF.

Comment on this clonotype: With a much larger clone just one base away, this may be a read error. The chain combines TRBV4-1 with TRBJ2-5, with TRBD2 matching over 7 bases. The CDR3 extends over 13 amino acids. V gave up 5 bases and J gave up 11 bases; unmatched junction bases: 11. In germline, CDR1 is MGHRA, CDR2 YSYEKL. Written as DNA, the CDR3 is TGCGCCAGCAGCTTGGGGAGGGCAACGGAGCAGTACTTC. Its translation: CASSLGRATEQYF.

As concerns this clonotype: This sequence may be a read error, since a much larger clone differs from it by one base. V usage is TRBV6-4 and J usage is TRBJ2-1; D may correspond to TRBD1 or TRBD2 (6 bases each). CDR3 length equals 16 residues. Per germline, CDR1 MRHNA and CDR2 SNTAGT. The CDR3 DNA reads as TGTGTCAGCAGTGAAGAGGAGGGGGGAAGGGGTCAGGAGCAGTTCTTC. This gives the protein CVSSEEEGGRGQEQFF.

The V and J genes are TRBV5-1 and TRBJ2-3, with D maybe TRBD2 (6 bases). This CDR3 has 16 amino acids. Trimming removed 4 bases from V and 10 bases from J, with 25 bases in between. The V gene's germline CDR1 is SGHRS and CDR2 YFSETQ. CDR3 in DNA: TGCGCCAGCAGCGAGGAAGGGACTTCATGGGCCGAGGCGCAGTATTTT. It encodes CASSEEGTSWAEAQYF. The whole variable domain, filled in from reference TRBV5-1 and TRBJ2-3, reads KAGVTQTPRYLIKTRGQQVTLSCSPISGHRSVSWYQQTPGQGLQFLFEYFSETQRNKGNFPGRFSGRQFSNSRSEMNVSTLELGDSALYLCASSEEGTSWAEAQYFGPGTRLTVL.

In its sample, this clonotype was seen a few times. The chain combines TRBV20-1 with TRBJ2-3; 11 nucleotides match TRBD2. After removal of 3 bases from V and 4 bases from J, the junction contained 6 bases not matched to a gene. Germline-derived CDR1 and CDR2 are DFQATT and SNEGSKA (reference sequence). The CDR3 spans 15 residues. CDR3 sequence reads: CSARASGGMPDTQYF. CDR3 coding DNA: TGCAGTGCTAGGGCTAGCGGGGGGATGCCAGATACGCAGTATTTT.

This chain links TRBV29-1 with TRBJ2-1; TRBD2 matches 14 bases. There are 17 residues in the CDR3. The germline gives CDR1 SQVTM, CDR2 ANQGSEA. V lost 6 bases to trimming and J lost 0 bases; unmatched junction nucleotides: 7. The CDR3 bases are TGCAGCGTCGGACTAGCGGGGGGAAAGAGCTCCTACAATGAGCAGTTCTTC. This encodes CSVGLAGGKSSYNEQFF.

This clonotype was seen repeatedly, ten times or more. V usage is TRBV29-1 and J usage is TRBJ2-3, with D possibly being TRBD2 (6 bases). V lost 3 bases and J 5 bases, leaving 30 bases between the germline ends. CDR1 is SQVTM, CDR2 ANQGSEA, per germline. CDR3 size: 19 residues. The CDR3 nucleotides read TGCAGCGTTGAGGGGACCCTCTCGACCTGGGGGGAGTTTGAAGATACGCAGTATTTT. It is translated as CSVEGTLSTWGEFEDTQYF.

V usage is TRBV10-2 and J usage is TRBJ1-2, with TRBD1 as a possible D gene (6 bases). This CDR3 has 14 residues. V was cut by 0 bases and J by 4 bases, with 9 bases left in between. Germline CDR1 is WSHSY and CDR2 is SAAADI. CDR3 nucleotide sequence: TGCGCCAGCAGTGAGTCGGGGGCCCTCTATGGCTACACCTTC. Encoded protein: CASSESGALYGYTF.

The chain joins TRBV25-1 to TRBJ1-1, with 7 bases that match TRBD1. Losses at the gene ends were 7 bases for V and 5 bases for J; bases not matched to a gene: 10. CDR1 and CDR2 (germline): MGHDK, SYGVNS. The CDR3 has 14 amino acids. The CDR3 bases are TGTGCCAGCACCAGAGACAGGGATGGGACTGAAGCTTTCTTT. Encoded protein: CASTRDRDGTEAFF.

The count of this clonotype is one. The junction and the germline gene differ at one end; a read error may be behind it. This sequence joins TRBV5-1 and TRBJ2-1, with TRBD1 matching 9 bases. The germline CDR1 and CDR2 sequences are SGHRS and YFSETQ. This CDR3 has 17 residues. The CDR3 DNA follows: TGCGCCAGCAGCTTTTCCCCTGGGACAGGGTCCTACAATGGGCAGTTCTTC. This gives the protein CASSFSPGTGSYNGQFF.

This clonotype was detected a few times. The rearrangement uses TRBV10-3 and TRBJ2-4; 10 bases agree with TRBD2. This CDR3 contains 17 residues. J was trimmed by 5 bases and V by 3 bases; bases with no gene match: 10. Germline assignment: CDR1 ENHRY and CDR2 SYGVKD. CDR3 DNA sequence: TGTGCCATCAGTGAAATTTCTAGCGGGAGTCCCGAAAACATTCAGTACTTC. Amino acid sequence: CAISEISSGSPENIQYF.

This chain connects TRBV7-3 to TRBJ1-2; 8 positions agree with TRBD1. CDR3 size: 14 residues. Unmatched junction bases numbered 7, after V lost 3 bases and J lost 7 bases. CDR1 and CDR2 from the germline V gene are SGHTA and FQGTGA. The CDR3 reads CASSFDRGSSGYTF. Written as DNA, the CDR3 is TGTGCCAGCAGCTTCGACAGGGGCTCCTCTGGCTACACCTTC.

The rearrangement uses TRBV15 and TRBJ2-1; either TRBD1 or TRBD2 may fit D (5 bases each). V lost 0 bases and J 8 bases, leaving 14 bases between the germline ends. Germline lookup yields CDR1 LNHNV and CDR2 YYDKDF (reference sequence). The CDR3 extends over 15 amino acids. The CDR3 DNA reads TGTGCCACCAGCAGAGATGTATCAGGGAGAGATGAGCAGTTCTTC. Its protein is CATSRDVSGRDEQFF.

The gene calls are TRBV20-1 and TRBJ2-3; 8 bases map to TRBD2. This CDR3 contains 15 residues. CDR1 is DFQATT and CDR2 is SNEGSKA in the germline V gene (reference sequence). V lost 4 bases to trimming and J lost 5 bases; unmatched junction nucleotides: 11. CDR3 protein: CSAKGGGGKGDTQYF. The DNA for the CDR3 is TGCAGTGCTAAAGGAGGCGGGGGGAAGGGAGATACGCAGTATTTT.